The 15 T cell receptor beta chains in this list originate from one sample, sequenced in a study of blood T cell repertoires in COVID-19. Profiled with immunoSEQ multiplex PCR; TCRdb holds only in-frame clones, not every one. In the table there are just over 150,000 clones, 75% to 90% of which are singletons. The sequenced sample consisted of peripheral blood. The receptors stem from a woman in her 70s with acute or convalescent COVID-19.

This clone was seen a few times. The chain joins TRBV5-1 to TRBJ2-2, with 14 bases aligning to TRBD2. The CDR3 consists of 18 residues. CDR1 is SGHRS and CDR2 is YFSETQ in the germline V gene. The J segment lost 7 bases and the V segment lost 4 bases, leaving 12 bases of the junction unmatched. CDR3 coding DNA: TGCGCCAGCAGCGTGGACCCCGGGACTAGCGGGGGCGGCGGGGAGCTGTTTTTT. Translating it yields CASSVDPGTSGGGGELFF. Full variable domain (remainder filled in from reference TRBV5-1 and TRBJ2-2): KAGVTQTPRYLIKTRGQQVTLSCSPISGHRSVSWYQQTPGQGLQFLFEYFSETQRNKGNFPGRFSGRQFSNSRSEMNVSTLELGDSALYLCASSVDPGTSGGGGELFFGEGSRLTVL.

This chain connects TRBV11-2 to TRBJ2-3; 8 bases agree with TRBD2. This CDR3 contains 17 residues. Germline V gives CDR1 SGHAT, CDR2 FQNNGV. V shed 0 bases and J 0 bases; nucleotides not matched to a gene: 5. The CDR3: CASSLDAPGGSTDTQYF. The CDR3 DNA sequence: TGTGCCAGCAGCTTAGATGCCCCGGGAGGGAGCACAGATACGCAGTATTTT.

The J gene is TRBJ1-1, the V gene TRBV28; maybe TRBD1 (6 bases). V lost 6 bases and J 3 bases, leaving 14 bases between the germline ends. Germline lookup yields CDR1 MDHEN and CDR2 SYDVKM. This CDR3 has 14 amino acids. CDR3 in DNA: TGTGCCAGCAGGCTTACAGGGCAGTACACTGAAGCTTTCTTT. Protein product: CASRLTGQYTEAFF.

The J gene is TRBJ2-5, the V gene TRBV30; D uncertain. V was pared by 0 bases and J by 4 bases, with 6 bases between. Germline CDR1 is GTSNPN and CDR2 is SVGIG (reference sequence). The CDR3 length is 12 residues. The CDR3 protein is CAWSVRLETQYF. The CDR3, as DNA: TGTGCCTGGAGTGTGCGACTAGAGACCCAGTACTTC.

The chain has TRBV29-1 and TRBJ2-1; D uncertain. This CDR3 comprises 11 residues. V was clipped by 7 bases and J by 4 bases, with 8 bases between them. The germline V gene encodes CDR1 SQVTM and CDR2 ANQGSEA. In DNA form, the CDR3 reads TGCAGCGCTTCGGTTTACAATGAGCAGTTCTTC. Its translation is CSASVYNEQFF.

Concerning this clone: Additional DNA sequences in this sample encode the identical CDR3. The chain combines TRBV7-9 with TRBJ1-2; 8 bases are shared with TRBD1. Unmatched junction bases numbered 3, after V lost 4 bases and J lost 8 bases. CDR1 and CDR2 (germline): SEHNR, FQNEAQ (reference sequence). This CDR3 contains 12 residues. The CDR3 loop is CASSSDRGGYTF. The DNA for the CDR3 is TGTGCCAGCAGCTCAGACAGGGGAGGCTACACCTTC.

V is TRBV6-4 and J is TRBJ1-1; D is possibly TRBD1 (5 bases). The CDR3 has 13 residues. The V end was cut by 8 bases, the J end by 5 bases, with 15 bases between. Germline V gene lookup returns CDR1 MRHNA and CDR2 SNTAGT. The CDR3 sequence: CASARDFKTEAFF. CDR3 coding DNA: TGTGCCAGCGCTCGGGACTTCAAGACTGAAGCTTTCTTT.

V is TRBV7-9 and J is TRBJ1-2, with D possibly TRBD1 on 5 matching bases. In germline, CDR1 is SEHNR, CDR2 FQNEAQ (reference sequence). V dropped 8 bases and J dropped 1 base, with 14 bases sitting between them. CDR3 length: 14 amino acids. CDR3 nucleotide sequence: TGTGCCAGCGGGACTAGGGGCATTAACTATGGCTACACCTTC. It specifies CASGTRGINYGYTF.

The chain carries TRBV6-6 and TRBJ1-1; 7 bases fit TRBD1. The V gene's germline CDR1 is MNHNY and CDR2 SVGAGI (reference sequence). The junction had 19 bases not matched to a gene; V was cut back by 5 bases and J by 1 base. The CDR3 has 19 residues. The CDR3 loop reads CASSPQGSGPRMSNTEAFF. The CDR3 DNA is TGTGCCAGCAGTCCACAGGGGTCGGGGCCCAGGATGTCGAACACTGAAGCTTTCTTT.

The V and J genes are TRBV2 and TRBJ2-2, with D possibly being TRBD1 (6 bases). CDR1 SNHLY and CDR2 FYNNEI come from the germline V gene. The CDR3 sequence is 16 residues long. Deletions cut 6 bases from V and 4 bases from J, with 18 bases between. CDR3 sequence reads: CASRDADRRITGELFF. CDR3 DNA sequence: TGTGCCAGCAGGGATGCTGACAGGAGGATCACCGGGGAGCTGTTTTTT.

The gene calls are TRBV19 and TRBJ1-2; D is undetermined. Germline CDR1 LNHDA, CDR2 SQIVND (reference sequence). The CDR3 runs to 14 residues. V was cut by 5 bases and J by 2 bases, with 12 bases left in between. The CDR3 loop reads CASSPIALNYGYTF. The CDR3 nucleotides read TGTGCCAGTAGTCCCATAGCTCTGAACTATGGCTACACCTTC. Full variable domain (remainder filled in from reference TRBV19 and TRBJ1-2): DGGITQSPKYLFRKEGQNVTLSCEQNLNHDAMYWYRQDPGQGLRLIYYSQIVNDFQKGDIAEGYSVSREKKESFPLTVTSAQKNPTAFYLCASSPIALNYGYTFGSGTRLTVV.

CDR3 bases: TGTGCCAGCAGCGGGACAGGGCGCAATCAGCCCCAGCATTTT. It yields the protein CASSGTGRNQPQHF. The chain employs TRBV2 and TRBJ1-5, with 9 bases identical to TRBD1. The CDR3 is 14 residues long. From germline, CDR1 is SNHLY and CDR2 FYNNEI. The V segment lost 6 bases and the J segment 2 bases; nucleotides outside the gene matches: 2.

The chain carries TRBV9 and TRBJ1-1; 7 bases align to TRBD1. The CDR3 loop spans 15 amino acids. V dropped 4 bases and J dropped 1; count of bases not matched to a gene: 7. Germline V lookup: CDR1 SGDLS, CDR2 YYNGEE. This CDR3 is CASSPTGQSNTEAFF. CDR3 bases: TGTGCCAGCAGCCCAACGGGACAGTCGAACACTGAAGCTTTCTTT.

The rearrangement links TRBV3-1 (or the pseudogene TRBV3-2) to TRBJ1-6; 11 bases are shared with TRBD1. V shed 1 base, J shed 9 bases, and the junction held 5 bases outside the gene matches. Per germline, CDR1 LGHDT and CDR2 YNNKEL (reference sequence). The CDR3 has 16 amino acids. Here the CDR3 DNA reads TGTGCCAGCAGCCAAGTAGGACAGGGGGCGATTTCACCCCTCCACTTT. This encodes CASSQVGQGAISPLHF.

This chain uses TRBV7-9 with TRBJ1-3; possibly TRBD1 for D (6 bases). CDR3 length equals 16 residues. Germline V gene lookup returns CDR1 SEHNR and CDR2 FQNEAQ (reference sequence). The V and J ends lost 5 bases and 0 bases respectively, with 14 bases between them. The CDR3 DNA reads TGTGCCAGCAGCCCTCGGACAGTCAGCTCTGGAAACACCATATATTTT. Translation gives CASSPRTVSSGNTIYF.